This TCR beta chain is from a study of PD-1 blockade in mismatch repair-deficient tumors. Study-level background: All were previously treated, progressing patients with about a dozen mismatch repair-deficient cancer types. Broader study findings: Tumor-resident clones, often absent from pretreatment blood, expanded after pembrolizumab and then contracted.

This clone was counted ten times or more. Antigen: not known. V lost 0 bases, J lost 6 bases, and 21 bases lay in between. This CDR3 contains 18 residues. Germline V gives CDR1 LGHNA, CDR2 YSLEER. Produced via immunoSEQ multiplex PCR; TCRdb's table is partial and in-frame only. The sample carries fewer than 100,000 clones, about 84% recorded once. This clonotype was sampled from an adult with mismatch repair-deficient cancer. The sample was peripheral blood, taken 12 weeks after starting pembrolizumab. The V gene is TRBV4-3, the J gene TRBJ1-5; D may be TRBD1 (5 bases). The CDR3 loop is CASSQDISGAGQAQPQHF. DNA of the CDR3: TGCGCCAGCAGCCAAGATATTAGTGGGGCAGGGCAGGCTCAGCCCCAGCATTTT.